What follows describes a single TCR beta chain. Antigen unknown. This sample stems from a study of cytomegalovirus exposure and HLA in healthy donors. Turning to the study itself: Earlier results showed 90 million to 130 million unique TCR beta sequences derived from about 179 million T cells. Whole-study findings and limits: A missense DCLRE1C variant was associated with V- and J-gene trimming of TCR beta chains in a later analysis, and an independent cohort replicated the association.

Primers: 60 Vbeta forward and 13 Jbeta reverse. Per the study methods: Tens of millions of unique TCR beta chains, roughly 11 million shared, were counted in a later analysis. The data were produced by immunoSEQ multiplex PCR, yet TCRdb's version contains in-frame clones alone and is incomplete. The V and J calls and clone size were taken over from that table, and D and trimming were inferred from the DNA. Of under 130,000 clones listed, 65% to 75% are singletons. V gave up 7 bases and J gave up 7 bases; unmatched junction bases: 13. Germline CDR1 and CDR2: GTSNPN and SVGIG (reference sequence). The CDR3 has 14 residues. Each donor was nominally healthy when sampled (though unrecorded immune exposures were likely).

Sequenced sample: PBMCs. The receptor was isolated from a man in his forties or fifties in good health and CMV-seropositive. This chain connects TRBV30 to TRBJ2-5; 9 bases fit TRBD1. The CDR3 here is CASTTTGGAWTQYF. Written as DNA, the CDR3 is TGTGCCTCAACTACCACAGGGGGCGCATGGACCCAGTACTTC. Complete variable domain (other parts from reference TRBV30 and TRBJ2-5): SQTIHQWPATLVQPVGSPLSLECTVEGTSNPNLYWYRQAAGRGLQLLFYSVGIGQISSEVPQNLSASRPQDRQFILSSKKLLLSDSGFYLCASTTTGGAWTQYFGPGTRLLVL.